One and the same sample provided the 19 T cell receptor beta chains below, sequenced in a study of blood T cell repertoires in COVID-19. Data came from immunoSEQ multiplex PCR; TCRdb stores just in-frame clones and leaves some out. The sample records around 56,000 clones, around three quarters being singletons. The source material was peripheral blood. The receptors derive from a man aged 60-69 years with acute or convalescent COVID-19.

The chain links TRBV29-1 to TRBJ2-7; no definite D call. CDR3 length equals 16 residues. CDR1 is SQVTM, CDR2 ANQGSEA, per germline. V shed 2 bases and J shed 2 bases, with 19 bases lying between them. The CDR3: CSVEQLSSPGTYEQYF. In DNA form, the CDR3 reads TGCAGCGTTGAACAGCTCAGCAGCCCAGGAACCTACGAGCAGTACTTC.

V gene TRBV6-5 combines with J gene TRBJ2-1, with 8 bases lining up with TRBD2. The V and J ends lost 5 bases and 10 bases, in that order; junction bases with no gene match: 7. Germline CDR1 is MNHEY and CDR2 is SVGAGI. This CDR3 contains 13 residues. CDR3 region: CASSMAPSGEQFF. As DNA, the CDR3 is TGTGCCAGCAGTATGGCTCCTAGCGGGGAGCAGTTCTTC.

The chain links TRBV7-3 to TRBJ2-2; D is ambiguous. V was clipped by 2 bases and J by 0 bases, with 7 bases between them. Germline V gives CDR1 SGHTA, CDR2 FQGTGA. This CDR3 region has 15 residues. CDR3: CASSLFAANTGELFF. CDR3 nucleotides: TGTGCCAGCAGCTTATTCGCGGCGAACACCGGGGAGCTGTTTTTT. The variable domain in full, with the rest retrieved from reference TRBV7-3 and TRBJ2-2, is GAGVSQTPSNKVTEKGKYVELRCDPISGHTALYWYRQSLGQGPEFLIYFQGTGAADDSGLPNDRFFAVRPEGSVSTLKIQRTERGDSAVYLCASSLFAANTGELFFGEGSRLTVL.

The J gene is TRBJ1-2, the V gene TRBV19; 7 bases map to TRBD1. V shed 6 bases, J shed 7 bases, and the junction held 8 bases outside the gene matches. Per the germline V gene, CDR1 is LNHDA and CDR2 is SQIVND (reference sequence). This CDR3 has 13 residues. Here the CDR3 DNA reads TGTGCCAGTAGCACAACAGGGGCGGGTGGCTACACCTTC. This encodes CASSTTGAGGYTF.

J is TRBJ2-4 and V is TRBV5-8; 12 bases match TRBD1. CDR3 length: 16 amino acids. Germline lookup yields CDR1 SGHTS and CDR2 YDEGEE. With V trimmed by 4 bases and J by 8 bases, 10 bases remained unmatched. CDR3 bases: TGTGCCAGCAGCACGGGACAGGGGGCGCAAACGGACATTCAGTACTTC. Residues: CASSTGQGAQTDIQYF.

This sequence joins TRBV10-3 and TRBJ1-2; D is possibly TRBD1 (5 bases). This CDR3 region has 13 residues. Germline V gene sequence: CDR1 ENHRY, CDR2 SYGVKD. Trimming removed 6 bases from V and 4 bases from J, with 12 bases in between. The CDR3 loop is CAISGTTPYGYTF. Here the CDR3 DNA reads TGTGCCATCAGCGGGACTACCCCCTATGGCTACACCTTC.

The chain joins TRBV6-5 to TRBJ1-2; 7 bases are shared with TRBD1. CDR1 and CDR2 (germline): MNHEY, SVGAGI. The CDR3 has 14 amino acids. Trimming at V came to 6 bases and at J to 4 bases, leaving 8 bases not matched to a gene. This chain's CDR3 is CASSPQGDPYGYTF. CDR3 coding DNA: TGTGCCAGCAGCCCCCAGGGGGATCCCTATGGCTACACCTTC.

The chain links TRBV27 to TRBJ2-5, with D uncertain. CDR1 and CDR2 (germline): MNHEY, SMNVEV (reference sequence). Trimming took off 6 bases at V and 0 bases at J, with 5 bases between the two ends. The CDR3 is made up of 12 amino acids. CDR3 loop: CASRADQETQYF. CDR3 nucleotide sequence: TGTGCCAGCAGGGCTGACCAAGAGACCCAGTACTTC.

The rearrangement links TRBV5-1 to TRBJ2-3; D is unresolved. CDR1 is SGHRS and CDR2 is YFSETQ in the germline V gene. V shed 3 bases and J shed 2 bases, with 4 bases lying between them. This CDR3 is 12 amino acids long. The CDR3 bases are TGCGCCAGCAGCTCCTTCACAGATACGCAGTATTTT. Protein: CASSSFTDTQYF.

In nucleotides, the CDR3 is TGTGCCAGCAGCCGATCAGAAAACTATGGCTACACCTTC. Protein: CASSRSENYGYTF. The chain carries TRBV11-2 and TRBJ1-2, with unresolved D. The CDR3 consists of 13 residues. The germline V gene encodes CDR1 SGHAT and CDR2 FQNNGV. V lost 5 bases, J lost 2 bases, and 9 bases lay in between.

V gene TRBV5-1 combines with J gene TRBJ2-1, with TRBD1 matching over 8 bases. The V segment lost 7 bases and the J segment 6 bases; nucleotides outside the gene matches: 15. The CDR3 is 16 amino acids. Germline V gene lookup returns CDR1 SGHRS and CDR2 YFSETQ. This chain's CDR3 is CASRPQGASDGNEQFF. In DNA, the CDR3 is TGCGCCAGCCGGCCTCAGGGGGCCAGTGACGGCAATGAGCAGTTCTTC.

J is TRBJ2-7 and V is TRBV6-5; 7 bases are shared with TRBD1. The CDR3 sequence is 14 residues long. Per germline, CDR1 MNHEY and CDR2 SVGAGI. The V segment lost 6 bases and the J segment 6 bases; nucleotides outside the gene matches: 11. In DNA form, the CDR3 reads TGTGCCAGCAGATCGACAGGGTTACGGGGCGAGCAGTACTTC. Translating it yields CASRSTGLRGEQYF.

This clone was detected only a few times. The chain recombines TRBV7-9 with TRBJ1-2, with D tentatively TRBD1 (6 bases). Germline CDR1 SEHNR, CDR2 FQNEAQ (reference sequence). V was cut by 5 bases and J by 6 bases, with 19 bases left in between. CDR3 size: 15 residues. The CDR3 DNA is TGTGCCAGCAGCGACGTCGGGGGGGCTCACGATGGCTACACCTTC. Residues: CASSDVGGAHDGYTF.

This clone was seen a single time. The CDR3 DNA follows: TGCGCCAGCAGCACTCCCAGCGGGGGGGATTACAATGAGCAGTTCTTC. Residues: CASSTPSGGDYNEQFF. The chain combines TRBV5-1 with TRBJ2-1; 10 bases map to TRBD2. V shed 4 bases and J 4 bases; nucleotides not matched to a gene: 8. The CDR3 contains 16 residues. Germline V gene data show CDR1 as SGHRS and CDR2 as YFSETQ. Supplemented by reference TRBV5-1 and TRBJ2-1, the full variable domain reads KAGVTQTPRYLIKTRGQQVTLSCSPISGHRSVSWYQQTPGQGLQFLFEYFSETQRNKGNFPGRFSGRQFSNSRSEMNVSTLELGDSALYLCASSTPSGGDYNEQFFGPGTRLTVL.

This chain's CDR3 is CASSSTSGGPYEQYF. For the CDR3, the DNA is TGTGCCAGCAGCTCCACTAGCGGTGGACCCTACGAGCAGTACTTC. The rearrangement joins TRBV7-3 to TRBJ2-7; 8 bases are a match to TRBD2. This CDR3 spans 15 amino acids. Germline V lookup: CDR1 SGHTA, CDR2 FQGTGA. V lost 4 bases and J lost 2; bases outside the gene matches: 7.

This clone occurred once. This chain joins TRBV28 and TRBJ1-6; 7 bases are a match to TRBD1. The CDR3 sequence is 14 residues long. Germline V gene sequence: CDR1 MDHEN, CDR2 SYDVKM. The J segment lost 7 bases and the V segment lost 1 base, leaving 1 base of the junction unmatched. CDR3: CASSLSRGNSPLHF. The CDR3 region has the DNA TGTGCCAGCAGTTTATCCAGGGGGAATTCACCCCTCCACTTT. Full variable domain (rest looked up from reference TRBV28 and TRBJ1-6): DVKVTQSSRYLVKRTGEKVFLECVQDMDHENMFWYRQDPGLGLRLIYFSYDVKMKEKGDIPEGYSVSREKKERFSLILESASTNQTSMYLCASSLSRGNSPLHFGNGTRLTVT.

This sequence joins TRBV19 and TRBJ2-6, with D possibly matching TRBD1 (6 bases). The V end was cut by 4 bases, the J end by 2 bases, with 9 bases between. Germline CDR1 is LNHDA and CDR2 is SQIVND (reference sequence). This CDR3 comprises 15 residues. CDR3 sequence reads: CASSTGVAGANVLTF. The CDR3 bases are TGTGCCAGTAGTACAGGGGTTGCTGGGGCCAACGTCCTGACTTTC.

This chain connects TRBV19 to TRBJ2-6; 7 bases fit TRBD1. CDR1 LNHDA and CDR2 SQIVND come from the germline V gene (reference sequence). After removal of 7 bases from V and 5 bases from J, the junction contained 5 bases not matched to a gene. The CDR3 spans 14 residues. The CDR3 loop is CASTEQGRANVLTF. The CDR3 region has the DNA TGTGCCAGTACAGAACAGGGGCGGGCCAACGTCCTGACTTTC.

The chain joins TRBV7-9 to TRBJ2-3; TRBD1 might be the D (5 bases). Germline values: CDR1 SEHNR, CDR2 FQNEAQ (reference sequence). Trimming removed 4 bases from V and 0 bases from J, with 8 bases in between. This CDR3 has 14 residues. The CDR3 nucleotides read TGTGCCAGCAGCTCCCAGGGCAGCACAGATACGCAGTATTTT. Translation: CASSSQGSTDTQYF. The whole variable domain, filled in from reference TRBV7-9 and TRBJ2-3, reads DTGVSQNPRHKITKRGQNVTFRCDPISEHNRLYWYRQTLGQGPEFLTYFQNEAQLEKSRLLSDRFSAERPKGSFSTLEIQRTEQGDSAMYLCASSSQGSTDTQYFGPGTRLTVL.